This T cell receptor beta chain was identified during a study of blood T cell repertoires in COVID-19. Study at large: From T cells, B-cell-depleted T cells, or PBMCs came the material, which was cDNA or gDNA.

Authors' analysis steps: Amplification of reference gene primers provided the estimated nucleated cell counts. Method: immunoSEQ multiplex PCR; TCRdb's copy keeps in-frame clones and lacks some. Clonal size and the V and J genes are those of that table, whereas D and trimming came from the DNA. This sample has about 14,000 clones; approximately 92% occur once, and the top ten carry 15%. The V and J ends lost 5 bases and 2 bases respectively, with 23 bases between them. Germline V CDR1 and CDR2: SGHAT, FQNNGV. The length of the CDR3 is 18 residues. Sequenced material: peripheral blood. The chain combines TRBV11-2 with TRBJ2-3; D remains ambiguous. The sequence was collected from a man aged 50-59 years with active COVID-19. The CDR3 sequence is CASSPAWAPPTHTDTQYF. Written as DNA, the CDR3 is TGTGCCAGCAGCCCGGCCTGGGCCCCTCCAACACACACAGATACGCAGTATTTT.